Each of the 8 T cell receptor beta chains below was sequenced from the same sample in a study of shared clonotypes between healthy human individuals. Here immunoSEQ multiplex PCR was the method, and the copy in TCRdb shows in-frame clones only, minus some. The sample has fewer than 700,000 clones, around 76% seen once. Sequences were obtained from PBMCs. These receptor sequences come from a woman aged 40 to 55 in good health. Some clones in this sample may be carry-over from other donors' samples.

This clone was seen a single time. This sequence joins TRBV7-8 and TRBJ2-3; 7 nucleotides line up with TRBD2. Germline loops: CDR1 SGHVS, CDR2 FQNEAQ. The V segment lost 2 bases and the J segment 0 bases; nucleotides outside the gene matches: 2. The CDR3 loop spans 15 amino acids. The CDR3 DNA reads TGTGCCAGCAGCTTACTTAGCGGGAGCACAGATACGCAGTATTTT. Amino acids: CASSLLSGSTDTQYF.

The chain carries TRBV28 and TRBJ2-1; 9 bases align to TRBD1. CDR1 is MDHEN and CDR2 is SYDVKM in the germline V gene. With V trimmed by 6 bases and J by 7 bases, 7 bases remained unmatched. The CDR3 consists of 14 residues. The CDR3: CASSPGQGLNEQFF. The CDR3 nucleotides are TGTGCCAGCAGCCCAGGACAGGGGTTGAATGAGCAGTTCTTC.

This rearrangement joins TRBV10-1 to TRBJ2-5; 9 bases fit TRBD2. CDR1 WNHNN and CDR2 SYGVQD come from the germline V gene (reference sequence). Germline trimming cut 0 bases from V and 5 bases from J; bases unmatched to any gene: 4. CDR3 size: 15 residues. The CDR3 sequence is CASSESGAGGETQYF. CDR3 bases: TGCGCCAGCAGTGAGTCAGGGGCGGGAGGGGAGACCCAGTACTTC.

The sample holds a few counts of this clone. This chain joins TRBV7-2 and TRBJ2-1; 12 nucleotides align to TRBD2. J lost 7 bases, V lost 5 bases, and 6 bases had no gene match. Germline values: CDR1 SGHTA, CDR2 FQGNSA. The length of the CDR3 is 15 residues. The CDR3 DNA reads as TGTGCCAGCAGCCGGACTAGCGGGAATAGGAATGAGCAGTTCTTC. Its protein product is CASSRTSGNRNEQFF.

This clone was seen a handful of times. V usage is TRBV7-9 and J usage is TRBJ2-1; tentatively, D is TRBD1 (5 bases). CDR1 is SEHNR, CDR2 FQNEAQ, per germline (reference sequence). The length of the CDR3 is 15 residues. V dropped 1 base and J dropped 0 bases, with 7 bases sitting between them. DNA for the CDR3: TGTGCCAGCAGCTTAGGCCAGGGCTCCTACAATGAGCAGTTCTTC. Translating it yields CASSLGQGSYNEQFF.

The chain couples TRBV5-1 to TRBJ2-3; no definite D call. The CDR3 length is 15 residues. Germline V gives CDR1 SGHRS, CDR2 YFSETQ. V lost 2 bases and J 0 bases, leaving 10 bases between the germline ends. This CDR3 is CASSFVGISTDTQYF. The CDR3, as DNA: TGCGCCAGCAGCTTCGTAGGAATTAGCACAGATACGCAGTATTTT.

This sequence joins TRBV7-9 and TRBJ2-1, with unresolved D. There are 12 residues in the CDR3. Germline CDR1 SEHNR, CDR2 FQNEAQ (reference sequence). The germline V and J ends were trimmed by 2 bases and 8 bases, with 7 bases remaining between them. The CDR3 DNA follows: TGTGCCAGCAGCTTAACGGCCGATGAGCAGTTCTTC. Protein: CASSLTADEQFF.

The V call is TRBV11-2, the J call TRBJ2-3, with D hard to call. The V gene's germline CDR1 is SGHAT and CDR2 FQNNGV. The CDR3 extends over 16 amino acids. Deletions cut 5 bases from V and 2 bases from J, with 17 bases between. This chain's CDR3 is CASSHLWRRNTDTQYF. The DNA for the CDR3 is TGTGCCAGCAGCCATCTCTGGCGCCGAAACACAGATACGCAGTATTTT.